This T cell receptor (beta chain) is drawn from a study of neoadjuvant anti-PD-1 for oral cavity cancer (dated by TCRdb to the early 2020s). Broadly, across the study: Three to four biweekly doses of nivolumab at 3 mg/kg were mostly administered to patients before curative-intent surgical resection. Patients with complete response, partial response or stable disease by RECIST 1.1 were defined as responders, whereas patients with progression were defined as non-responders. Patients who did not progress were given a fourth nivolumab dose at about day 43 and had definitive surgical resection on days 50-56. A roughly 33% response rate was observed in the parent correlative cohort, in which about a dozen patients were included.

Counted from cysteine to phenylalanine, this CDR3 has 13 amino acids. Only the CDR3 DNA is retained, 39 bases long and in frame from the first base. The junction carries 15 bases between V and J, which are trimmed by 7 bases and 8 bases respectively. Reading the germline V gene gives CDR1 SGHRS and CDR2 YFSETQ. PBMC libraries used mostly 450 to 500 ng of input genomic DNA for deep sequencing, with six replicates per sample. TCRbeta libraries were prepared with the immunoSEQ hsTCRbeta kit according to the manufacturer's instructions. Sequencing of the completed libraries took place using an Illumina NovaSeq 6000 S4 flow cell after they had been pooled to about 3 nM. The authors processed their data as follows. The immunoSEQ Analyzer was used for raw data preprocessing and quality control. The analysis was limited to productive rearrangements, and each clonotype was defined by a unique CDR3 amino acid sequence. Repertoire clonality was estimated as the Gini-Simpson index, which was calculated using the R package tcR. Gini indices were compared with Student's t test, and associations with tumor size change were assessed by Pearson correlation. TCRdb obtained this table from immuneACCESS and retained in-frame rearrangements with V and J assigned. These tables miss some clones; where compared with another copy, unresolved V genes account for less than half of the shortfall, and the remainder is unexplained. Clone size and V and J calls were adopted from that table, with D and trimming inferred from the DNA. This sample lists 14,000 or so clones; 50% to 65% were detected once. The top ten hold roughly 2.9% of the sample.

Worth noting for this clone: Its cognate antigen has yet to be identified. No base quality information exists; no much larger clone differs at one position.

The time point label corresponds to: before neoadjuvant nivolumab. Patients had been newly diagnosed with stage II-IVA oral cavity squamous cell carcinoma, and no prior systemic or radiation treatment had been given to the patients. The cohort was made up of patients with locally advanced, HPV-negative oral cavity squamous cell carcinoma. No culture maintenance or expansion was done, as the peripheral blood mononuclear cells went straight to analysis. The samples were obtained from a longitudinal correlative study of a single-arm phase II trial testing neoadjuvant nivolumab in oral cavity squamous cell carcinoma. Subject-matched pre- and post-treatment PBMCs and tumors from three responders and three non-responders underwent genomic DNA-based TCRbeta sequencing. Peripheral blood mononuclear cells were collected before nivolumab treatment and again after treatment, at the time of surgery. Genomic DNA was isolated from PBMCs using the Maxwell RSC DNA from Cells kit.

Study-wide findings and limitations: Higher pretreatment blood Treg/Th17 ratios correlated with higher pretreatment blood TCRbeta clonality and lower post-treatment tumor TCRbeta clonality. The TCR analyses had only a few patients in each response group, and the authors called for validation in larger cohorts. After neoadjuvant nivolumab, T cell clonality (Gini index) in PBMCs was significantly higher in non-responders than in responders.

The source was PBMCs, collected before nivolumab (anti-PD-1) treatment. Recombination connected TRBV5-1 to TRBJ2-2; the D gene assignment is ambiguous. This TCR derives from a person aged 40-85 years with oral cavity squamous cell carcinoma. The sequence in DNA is TGCGCCAGCGGCCTTAACCCCCAGGGGGAGCTGTTTTTT. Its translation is CASGLNPQGELFF.